A selection of T cell receptor beta chains follows, all from one sample in a study of T cell responses to AZD1222 COVID-19 vaccine. Data came from immunoSEQ multiplex PCR; TCRdb stores just in-frame clones and leaves some out. The sample has about 93,000 clones, roughly nine tenths seen once. The sequencing here drew on peripheral blood, taken 28 days after the second AZD1222 dose. The receptors come from an adult who received the AZD1222 COVID-19 vaccine. Each CDR3 is given with its conserved first and last residue. A D gene is named only where the DNA matches it firmly. Expanded clones get a size class; other rows say once, few or many, or leave the size out.

TRBJ1-1 | NA | NA | TRBV25-1 | TGTGCCAGCAGTGCCTCGGGCAAACCCTTCACTGAAGCTTTCTTT | CASSASGKPFTEAFF
TRBJ2-3 | TRBD2 | NA | TRBV10-2 | TGCGCCAGCAGTGAGTTGGGGAGGGCCGGCACAGATACGCAGTATTTT | CASSELGRAGTDTQYF
TRBJ1-2 | TRBD1 | NA | TRBV7-8 | TGTGCCAGCAGCTTAGAACAGGGGGCGGGTGGCTACACCTTC | CASSLEQGAGGYTF
TRBJ2-1 | TRBD1 | once | TRBV7-8 | TGTGCCAGCAGCTTAGCTCGGGACAGCGAGAATGAGCAGTTCTTC | CASSLARDSENEQFF
TRBJ2-5 | NA | NA | TRBV19 | TGTGCCAGTAGTAATCCGGGATCCGAAGAGACCCAGTACTTC | CASSNPGSEETQYF
TRBJ2-6 | TRBD1 | NA | TRBV18 | TGTGCCAGCTCACCACAGGGGGCGATTTCTGGGGCCAACGTCCTGACTTTC | CASSPQGAISGANVLTF
TRBJ1-4 | TRBD1 | NA | TRBV7-8 | TGTGCCAGCTCAGGGGGCATTGAAAAACTGTTTTTT | CASSGGIEKLFF
TRBJ2-5 | TRBD2 | NA | TRBV15 | TGTGCCACCAGCAGAGGGACTAGCGGCCAAGAGACCCAGTACTTC | CATSRGTSGQETQYF
TRBJ2-2 | NA | few | TRBV5-1 | TGCGCCAGCAGCTTGGCCGAGGGGGACACCGGGGAGCTGTTTTTT | CASSLAEGDTGELFF
TRBJ1-2 | NA | NA | TRBV19 | TGTGCCAGTAGTATCTTAGGGACTAACTATGGCTACACCTTC | CASSILGTNYGYTF
TRBJ2-7 | TRBD1 | NA | TRBV2 | TGTGCCAGCAGTGGACAGGGGACCTTACGAGAGCAGTACTTC | CASSGQGTLREQYF
TRBJ2-7 | NA | NA | TRBV5-1 | TGCGCCAGCAGCTTCGGGACTTACCCCTACGAGCAGTACTTC | CASSFGTYPYEQYF
TRBJ1-4 | NA | NA | TRBV7-9 | TGTGCCAGCAGCAAAAGCCGGGGGGTTGGAACTAATGAAAAACTGTTTTTT | CASSKSRGVGTNEKLFF
TRBJ2-7 | TRBD2 | NA | TRBV5-1 | TGCGCCAGCAGCAGTGCGGGGGGGGTGAACGAGCAGTACTTC | CASSSAGGVNEQYF
TRBJ2-7 | NA | NA | TRBV14 | TGTGCCAGCAGCCGACGGAGGGCCTCTTCCACCTACGAGCAGTACTTC | CASSRRRASSTYEQYF
TRBJ1-1 | NA | NA | TRBV5-1 | TGCGCCAGCAGCTTGGGAAGGTCCTCGAACACTGAAGCTTTCTTT | CASSLGRSSNTEAFF
TRBJ2-3 | NA | NA | TRBV30 | TGTGCCTGGAGTGTTTGGGACACGTACACAGATACGCAGTATTTT | CAWSVWDTYTDTQYF
TRBJ2-7 | NA | few | TRBV27 | TGTGCCAGCAGTGGTTTGGGGGAAAGGGAGCAGTACTTC | CASSGLGEREQYF
TRBJ1-2 | TRBD1 | NA | TRBV19 | TGTGCCAGTAGTCCTCGAGGGACAGGAAGGATCTATGGCTACACCTTC | CASSPRGTGRIYGYTF
TRBJ2-3 | NA | NA | TRBV29-1 | TGCAGCGTTGATCGAGGGGGGGCTAGAGCTAATACGCAGTATTTT | CSVDRGGARANTQYF
TRBJ2-7 | TRBD2 | NA | TRBV19 | TGTGCCAGTAGTAGCGGGAGCGATATCACCTACGAGCAGTACTTC | CASSSGSDITYEQYF
TRBJ2-7 | NA | NA | TRBV4-3 | TGCGCCAGCAGCCAAGATAATGGCGGGGCCTACGAGCAGTACTTC | CASSQDNGGAYEQYF
TRBJ2-5 | TRBD2 | NA | TRBV2 | TGTGCCAGCAGTGATTTGGCGGGAGTTGAAGAGACCCAGTACTTC | CASSDLAGVEETQYF
TRBJ2-7 | TRBD1 | NA | TRBV19 | TGTGCCAGTAGTATATCGGGACAGGGCCCCTACGAGCAGTACTTC | CASSISGQGPYEQYF
TRBJ1-5 | TRBD1 | NA | TRBV6-2/TRBV6-3 | TGTGCCAGCAGTACGGGACAGTCCTATCGGGGGGCCCAGCATTTT | CASSTGQSYRGAQHF
TRBJ1-2 | NA | NA | TRBV6-6 | TGTGCCAGCAGTTACGTCGCCGTCTATGGCTACACCTTC | CASSYVAVYGYTF
TRBJ2-7 | NA | few | TRBV5-1 | TGCGCCAGCAGCCATACAGGGTACGAGCAGTACTTC | CASSHTGYEQYF
TRBJ2-3 | TRBD1 | NA | TRBV6-4 | TGTGCCAGCAGTGACGGAAGACAGGGGGGCGCAGATACGCAGTATTTT | CASSDGRQGGADTQYF
TRBJ1-1 | NA | NA | TRBV9 | TGTGCCAGCAGCAACTCCCCGCAACCGGGGCTTGAAGCTTTCTTT | CASSNSPQPGLEAFF
TRBJ1-2 | TRBD1 | NA | TRBV6-4 | TGTGCCAGCAGTGACCCGGGACAGGGAGGCGGCTACACCTTC | CASSDPGQGGGYTF
TRBJ1-3 | NA | NA | TRBV18 | TGTGCCAGCCGAGACCGGGACTCTGGAAACACCATATATTTT | CASRDRDSGNTIYF
TRBJ2-7 | TRBD1 | NA | TRBV7-9 | TGTGCCAGCAGCCGAGACAGGGACGAGCAGTACTTC | CASSRDRDEQYF
TRBJ2-1 | NA | NA | TRBV5-4 | TGTGCCAGCAGCCTCACACAAAAATACAATGAGCAGTTCTTC | CASSLTQKYNEQFF
TRBJ2-3 | NA | NA | TRBV24-1 | TGTGCCACCAGTGATACTACAGGGTTTGGCACAGATACGCAGTATTTT | CATSDTTGFGTDTQYF
TRBJ2-1 | TRBD2 | NA | TRBV19 | TGTGCCAGTGTAAGGACTAGCGGGGGAATGGGCTACAATGAGCAGTTCTTC | CASVRTSGGMGYNEQFF
TRBJ2-3 | TRBD1 | NA | TRBV19 | TGTGCCAGTACCCCGGGACAGGGTACAGATACGCAGTATTTT | CASTPGQGTDTQYF
TRBJ2-7 | NA | NA | TRBV5-1 | TGCGCCAGCAGCATGGAGACAGGTACCTTCCACGAGCAGTACTTC | CASSMETGTFHEQYF
TRBJ1-1 | NA | NA | TRBV12-3/TRBV12-4 | TGTGCCAGCGGAAGGACGGGCACTGAAGCTTTCTTT | CASGRTGTEAFF
TRBJ1-1 | NA | NA | TRBV5-1 | TGCGCCAGCAGCCCACGCAGGGATCTCGGCACTGAAGCTTTCTTT | CASSPRRDLGTEAFF
TRBJ1-2 | TRBD1 | NA | TRBV4-2 | TGTGCCAGCAGCCAGATGGACAGGGGATTAAGTAACTACACCTTC | CASSQMDRGLSNYTF
TRBJ1-4 | NA | NA | TRBV3-1/TRBV3-2 | TGTGCCAGCAGCCAAGAGGGGGGACATGAAAAACTGTTTTTT | CASSQEGGHEKLFF
TRBJ2-3 | NA | NA | TRBV10-3 | TGTGCCATCAGCGATAAGGGGGGAGATACGCAGTATTTT | CAISDKGGDTQYF
TRBJ2-3 | NA | NA | TRBV6-2/TRBV6-3 | TGTGCCAGCAGTTGGCTAGCAGTAGATACGCAGTATTTT | CASSWLAVDTQYF
TRBJ2-2 | TRBD2 | NA | TRBV29-1 | TGCAGCGTTAGATGGGCTAGCGGGAGTTGGGGCTCGAACACCGGGGAGCTGTTTTTT | CSVRWASGSWGSNTGELFF
TRBJ1-1 | TRBD1 | NA | TRBV12-3/TRBV12-4 | TGTGCCAGCAGCCAACAGGGGGCGTCTGAAGCTTTCTTT | CASSQQGASEAFF
TRBJ1-1 | NA | once | TRBV7-8 | TGTGCCAGCAGTTGGGGGGGACGGAGATCGTGGGCTGAAGCTTTCTTT | CASSWGGRRSWAEAFF
TRBJ1-2 | NA | NA | TRBV5-1 | TGCGCCAGCAGCCCGGCGTCGGGGTTGGGAGCTAACTATGGCTACACCTTC | CASSPASGLGANYGYTF
TRBJ2-6 | TRBD2 | once | TRBV7-9 | TGTGCCAGCAGCCACGGACTAGCGGGAGTGCGTGGGGCCAACGTCCTGACTTTC | CASSHGLAGVRGANVLTF
TRBJ2-7 | NA | NA | TRBV6-5 | TGTGCCAGCAGTCCCGTTGGTACGTACCACGAGCAGTACTTC | CASSPVGTYHEQYF
TRBJ2-5 | TRBD2 | once | TRBV7-2 | TGTGCCAGCAGCTTAGTAGCGGGGGGCCCGCCCCGGGACTTC | CASSLVAGGPPRDF
TRBJ1-5 | NA | few | TRBV19 | TGTGCCAGTAGTATAAACGGGCAGCCGCAACAGCCCCAGCATTTT | CASSINGQPQQPQHF